A selection of T cell receptor beta chains follows, all from one sample in a study of beta chain features in type 1 diabetes. The method was immunoSEQ multiplex PCR; TCRdb's version includes in-frame clones alone and lacks a portion of them. The table shows under 400,000 clones, with roughly 12% occurring only once. Sequenced sample: naive CD4+ T cells from blood. These receptors came from a woman under 30 with type 1 diabetes. Each CDR3 is given without its conserved first and last residue.

v_gene	CDR3aa
TRBV7-2	ASSLALEPYNEQF
TRBV9	ASSVGGTYNQPQH
TRBV5-1	ASKIEGDTEAF
TRBV28	ASSQGGTSHEQF
TRBV30	AWSPGGGGGYGYT
TRBV11-3	ASSLQGISSYEQY
TRBV30	AWSVGLAGEDTQY
TRBV29-1	SVEDPPGKNTEAF
TRBV30	AWSTGGSYEQY
TRBV5-1	ASRGVPGNQPQH
TRBV7-9	ASSFSRAGSNQPQH
TRBV4-1	ASSDPGGRVNYEQY
TRBV19	ASSPTGTDTQY
TRBV29-1	SVVPTGKEKLF
TRBV25-1	ASSNSGTVYYEQY
TRBV18	ASSPQPSGNDEQF
TRBV7-2	ASSPKIQSRVFNTGELF
TRBV27	ASTRLAGGYNEQF
TRBV5-1	ASSLGQGSNEQF
TRBV4-3	ASSRGLAGARSNEQF
TRBV5-4	ASSLVEGAADTQY
TRBV4-3	ASSPGLAGDTQY
TRBV4-2	ASSQDLAGTDTQY
TRBV10-3	AISTGDEEKLF
TRBV29-1	SVEWAPNQPQH
TRBV5-1	ASSQPLGTEAF
TRBV5-1	ASRMRGQGADTQY
TRBV9	ASSELAGAREQY
TRBV5-1	ASSPTGTGANVLT
TRBV5-4	ASSPGQVYLGYT
TRBV5-8	ASSSRLAGVGDTQY
TRBV30	AWRASGSAYEQY
TRBV7-9	ASSSGQGWAEAF
TRBV15	ATSRDHLGGIMVYEQY
TRBV5-1	ASSLSGGDSYEQY
TRBV5-4	ASSLGGLENSPLH
TRBV7-2	ASSLEGGRDTQY
TRBV7-2	ASSLVSSYNEQF
TRBV30	AWDRGAA
TRBV18	ASSPRLADLSYNEQF
TRBV4-1	ASSQAWLYNEQF
TRBV4-1	ASSQIPGNSYYNEQF
TRBV7-9	ASSTRALNEKLF
TRBV9	ASSVGEGGSGVDNEQF
TRBV19	ASSVRAGLYNEQF
TRBV25-1	ASSDQRERF
TRBV5-1	ASSGRLAGGEQF
TRBV7-9	ASSLGRDYPYNEQF
TRBV9	ASSVAGGSYNEQF
TRBV30	AWSVQVVNQPQH
TRBV7-9	ASSSEGLRETQY
TRBV5-1	ASTTGGGRDTQY
TRBV5-1	ASSLGQDYGYT
TRBV6-6	ASSLLGGATYEQY
TRBV29-1	SVSVSPYGYT